The clone carrying this TCR beta chain was counted a single time. These data come from a study of blood T cell repertoires in COVID-19. Study background: T cells, B-cell-depleted T cells, or PBMCs supplied cDNA or gDNA.

In the original processing: How many nucleated cells were present was estimated from reference gene primer amplification. Only in-frame clones appear in the TCRdb table, and some are missing; sequencing was by immunoSEQ multiplex PCR. V, J and clone size are those of that table, while D and trimming were read from the DNA. The repertoire includes over 200,000 clones, 80% to 90% of them detected once, and roughly 2.5% sits in the top ten. CDR3 length: 15 residues. The germline gives CDR1 SGHNT, CDR2 YENEEA. The V and J ends lost 2 bases and 6 bases respectively, with 13 bases between them. V is TRBV11-3 and J is TRBJ2-2; tentative D call: TRBD1 (5 bases). This TCR derives from a woman between 40 and 50 years old with active or convalescent COVID-19. The sample comprised peripheral blood. The CDR3 bases are TGTGCCAGCAGCTTACAGGGTAGCATGGCCGGGGAGCTGTTTTTT. Residues: CASSLQGSMAGELFF.